This TCR beta chain comes out of a study of T cell repertoires in cytomegalovirus infection. For the study at large: The authors relied on CMV epitopes, both recently identified HLA-C-restricted and well-studied HLA-B-restricted. General observations from the study: The cumulative frequency of public TCR beta families distinguished individuals who carried CMV together with the relevant HLA.

CDR1 MNHNY and CDR2 SVGAGI come from the germline V gene (reference sequence). The V end was cut by 6 bases, the J end by 8 bases, with 14 bases between. The CDR3 is 13 residues long. MiXCR, applied by TCRdb to the reads, yields one record per CDR3 protein. This table has approximately 310,000 distinct CDR3 sequences, 25% appearing once. Remarks on this clonotype: Its antigen remains unknown.

This chain links TRBV6-6 with TRBJ2-1, with D tentatively TRBD1 (5 bases). The receptor's source is a human donor in good health (CMV status not recorded). Some clones in this sample may be carry-over from other donors' samples. The sequencing here drew on cultured PBMCs, taken from culture after CMV antigen stimulation. This chain's CDR3 is CASRGALSHEQFF. The CDR3 DNA sequence: TGTGCCAGCAGAGGGGCCCTGTCCCATGAGCAGTTCTTC.